This T cell receptor beta chain was found in a study of T-cell reconstitution after alpha-beta-depleted transplantation in children. This clonotype came up a few times. Its specificity is unknown. Overall study results and limits: Newly produced T cells mostly provided counts and TCRbeta diversity after one year, as hyperexpanded clones declined. The high TCRbeta diversity at day 60 in some patients came from surviving recipient T cells and thymic progenitors. At around two months after transplant, the alpha-beta T cells were reportedly derived from several hundred expanded clones that came from non-depleted graft cells.

Preparation of the TCRbeta library was carried out with unique molecular identifiers. TCRdb re-analysed the PCR reads in MiXCR, keeping a single row per CDR3 protein. The data contain 500,000 to 600,000 distinct CDR3 sequences, approximately 30% of them singletons. The ends were cut back, 1 base at V and 5 bases at J, with 15 bases in the middle. The CDR3 is 15 amino acids. CDR1 and CDR2 (germline): SGHDT, YYEEEE. The sample here was PBMCs, taken before TCRalphabeta/CD19-depleted stem cell transplant. The chain recombines TRBV5-6 with TRBJ1-1; no definite D call. This receptor was taken from a boy under three years old with Wiskott-Aldrich syndrome, due to receive a stem cell transplant. CDR3 sequence reads: CASSLYGRKGTEAFF. The CDR3 DNA follows: TGTGCCAGCAGCTTGTACGGGCGGAAAGGGACTGAAGCTTTCTTT.